This T cell receptor beta chain was identified during a study of blood T cell repertoires in COVID-19. This clone was detected only a few times. The repertoire was sequenced with immunoSEQ multiplex PCR; TCRdb's copy has only in-frame clones and lacks some. There are 300,000 to 400,000 clones in the sample; around nine tenths occur only once, and 7.3% lies in the top ten. Trimming cost V 2 bases and J 3 bases; bases outside gene matches: 2. The CDR3 has 15 amino acids. Germline V gene sequence: CDR1 SGHTA, CDR2 FQGNSA. The sample was peripheral blood. The sequence derives from a woman in her 70s with COVID-19, enrolled during active disease. The chain has TRBV7-2 and TRBJ1-4; 8 nucleotides line up with TRBD1. CDR3 loop: CASSLQGAPNEKLFF. Written as DNA, the CDR3 is TGTGCCAGCAGCTTACAGGGGGCACCTAATGAAAAACTGTTTTTT.